These 12 T cell receptor beta chains came from one sample sequenced in a study of cytotoxic CD8 clonotypes in ibrutinib-treated CLL (dated by TCRdb to about 2021). Libraries were made using the immunoSEQ multiplex PCR assay. Here the immuneACCESS table is served through TCRdb, limited to in-frame sequences with V and J called. Missing clones are a known gap in these copies; in checked studies unresolved V genes cover under half, and the rest lacks a known reason. A total of about 130,000 clones appear in this sample, 79% of them only once. Roughly 13% of the sample comes from the top ten. Read against the paper, the sample's time point label means: about twelve months on ibrutinib. Sequences were derived from PBMCs, sampled after 12 months of ibrutinib treatment. The receptors shown here come from a human donor with chronic lymphocytic leukemia.

This chain uses TRBV6-1 with TRBJ2-7, with TRBD1 matching over 7 bases. Germline CDR1 is MNHNS and CDR2 is SASEGT. Trimming at V came to 5 bases and at J to 5 bases, leaving 6 bases not matched to a gene. There are 13 residues in the CDR3. The chain's CDR3 is CASSRRQGDEQYF. The CDR3 DNA follows: TGTGCCAGCAGTAGAAGACAGGGCGACGAGCAGTACTTC.

In its sample, this clone was seen a few times. The V gene is TRBV15, the J gene TRBJ1-2; TRBD1 matches 8 bases. This CDR3 spans 18 amino acids. Germline V gene data show CDR1 as LNHNV and CDR2 as YYDKDF (reference sequence). V lost 1 base and J lost 3; bases outside the gene matches: 13. The CDR3 region is CATSRAGNADRDDYGYTF. The CDR3 DNA reads as TGTGCCACCAGCAGAGCGGGAAACGCGGACAGGGATGACTATGGCTACACCTTC.

V gene TRBV4-2 combines with J gene TRBJ2-3, with 9 bases identical to TRBD1. Germline trimming cut 7 bases from V and 1 base from J; bases unmatched to any gene: 3. CDR3 length: 14 residues. Germline V gene lookup returns CDR1 LGHNA and CDR2 YNFKEQ. For the CDR3, the DNA is TGTGCCAGCACAAGGACAGGGGGCACAGATACGCAGTATTTT. Protein: CASTRTGGTDTQYF.

The chain links TRBV2 to TRBJ2-7; D remains ambiguous. The CDR3 length is 13 residues. Germline CDR1 SNHLY, CDR2 FYNNEI. V lost 2 bases, J lost 4 bases, and 9 bases lay in between. For the CDR3, the DNA is TGTGCCAGCAGTGAACTGCAGTTTTACGAGCAGTACTTC. This gives the protein CASSELQFYEQYF.

This chain joins TRBV4-3 and TRBJ1-4; D possibly corresponds to TRBD1 (6 bases). Trimming removed 1 base at V and 5 bases at J, with 11 bases between. Per the germline V gene, CDR1 is LGHNA and CDR2 is YSLEER. This CDR3 contains 15 residues. The CDR3 DNA reads TGCGCCAGCAGCCAAGCCCAAGGACAGAATGAAAAACTGTTTTTT. This codes for CASSQAQGQNEKLFF.

The rearrangement links TRBV28 to TRBJ1-5; maybe TRBD1 (6 bases). V was pared by 5 bases and J by 5 bases, with 25 bases between. CDR3 length equals 18 residues. The V gene's germline CDR1 is MDHEN and CDR2 SYDVKM. The CDR3 DNA reads TGTGCCAGCAGTCGACTCAGACTTAAGACAGGAGGTTATCAGCCCCAGCATTTT. It is translated as CASSRLRLKTGGYQPQHF. The full variable domain, rest sourced from reference TRBV28 and TRBJ1-5, is DVKVTQSSRYLVKRTGEKVFLECVQDMDHENMFWYRQDPGLGLRLIYFSYDVKMKEKGDIPEGYSVSREKKERFSLILESASTNQTSMYLCASSRLRLKTGGYQPQHFGDGTRLSIL.

This clone occurred once. V gene TRBV15 combines with J gene TRBJ1-3; weak D call: TRBD1 (6 bases). From germline, CDR1 is LNHNV and CDR2 YYDKDF (reference sequence). CDR3 length: 14 residues. With 4 bases removed from V and 2 bases from J, the gap between germline ends came to 9 bases. CDR3 region: CATSTGAPGNTIYF. CDR3 DNA sequence: TGTGCCACCAGCACGGGGGCGCCTGGAAACACCATATATTTT. The complete variable domain, with remaining parts taken from reference TRBV15 and TRBJ1-3, reads DAMVIQNPRYQVTQFGKPVTLSCSQTLNHNVMYWYQQKSSQAPKLLFHYYDKDFNNEADTPDNFQSRRPNTSFCFLDIRSPGLGDTAMYLCATSTGAPGNTIYFGEGSWLTVV.

V gene TRBV5-1 combines with J gene TRBJ2-1; tentatively, D is TRBD2 (6 bases). CDR3 length equals 18 residues. The germline CDR1 and CDR2 sequences are SGHRS and YFSETQ. V was trimmed by 0 bases and J by 0 bases, leaving 16 bases between them. CDR3 in DNA: TGCGCCAGCAGCTTGGTATCCGGGGGATTGAGCTCCTACAATGAGCAGTTCTTC. Translated, it gives CASSLVSGGLSSYNEQFF.

This chain joins TRBV2 and TRBJ1-1; 10 nucleotides align to TRBD1. This CDR3 has 15 residues. Per germline, CDR1 SNHLY and CDR2 FYNNEI. V was pared by 3 bases and J by 4 bases, with 5 bases of the junction left unmatched. The chain's CDR3 is CASSDRTGGGTEAFF. As DNA, the CDR3 is TGTGCCAGCAGTGATAGGACAGGGGGAGGCACTGAAGCTTTCTTT.

This clone was seen only a few times. J is TRBJ2-1 and V is TRBV11-2; 9 bases align to TRBD2. J gave up 10 bases and V 0 bases, and 7 bases lay outside the gene matches. Per germline, CDR1 SGHAT and CDR2 FQNNGV. The CDR3 spans 15 residues. DNA of the CDR3: TGTGCCAGCAGCTTAGAGTTAGCGGGAGTGGTAGAGCAGTTCTTC. Translated, it gives CASSLELAGVVEQFF.

The chain employs TRBV7-2 and TRBJ2-3, with TRBD2 matching over 13 bases. CDR3 length: 16 residues. J was trimmed by 7 bases and V by 1 base; bases with no gene match: 5. Germline assignment: CDR1 SGHTA and CDR2 FQGNSA. CDR3 sequence reads: CASSLVLAGGPNTQYF. CDR3 nucleotide sequence: TGTGCCAGCAGCTTAGTACTAGCGGGAGGGCCGAATACGCAGTATTTT.

The genes are TRBV5-1 and TRBJ2-2, with D unclear. This CDR3 has 13 residues. Looked up from germline, CDR1 is SGHRS and CDR2 is YFSETQ. With 3 bases removed from V and 6 bases from J, the gap between germline ends came to 9 bases. The CDR3 bases are TGCGCCAGCAGCTATGGTGGTGCCGGGGAGCTGTTTTTT. Its translation: CASSYGGAGELFF.